This T cell receptor beta chain emerged from a study of Ad26.COV2.S vaccination and SARS-CoV-2 variants. A word on this clone: Its antigen is as yet unknown.

Treatment: 19 received Ad26.COV2.S at low or high dose, single or two shots; 5 received placebo; per-sample allocation not given. The study sampled participants on day 63 after the first vaccine or placebo injection. Vaccination employed an Ad26 vector expressing the Wuhan-strain SARS-CoV-2 spike. Study observations and caveats: Responses of T cells in total may have been underestimated by the TCR breadth and depth analyses.

TCRdb keeps only in-frame clones here, not all; method: immunoSEQ multiplex PCR. The table records about 350,000 clones, more than 75% of them present only once. This TCR was recovered from a person between 18 and 60 years old who received the Ad26.COV2.S COVID-19 vaccine or a placebo. The sample here was peripheral blood, taken in a trial of Ad26.COV2.S vaccine versus placebo.

CDR3 nucleotide sequence: TGTGCCAGTAGTAGACTAGCGGAAAACACAGATACGCAGTATTTT. Amino acids: CASSRLAENTDTQYF. The chain is built from TRBV19 and TRBJ2-3; 9 bases line up with TRBD2. The CDR3 has 15 amino acids. Germline values: CDR1 LNHDA, CDR2 SQIVND (reference sequence). The V gene end was trimmed by 4 bases and the J gene end by 2 bases; junction bases not matched to a gene: 4.